This T cell receptor beta chain was documented in a study of blood T cells in healthy people across ages. A J-beta primer mix and a sample-barcoded 5' primer were used in a second PCR of roughly 7 to 12 cycles. A template-switch adaptor that had 12 random nucleotides put a tag on each cDNA molecule. TCRdb analysed the 5' RACE reads with MiXCR anew, one entry per CDR3 protein. The sample holds 600,000 or so distinct CDR3 sequences, roughly 31% seen once. This clonotype was counted many times. No antigen is known for it. General study points: No one knew whether donors had CMV, which possibly confounded expanded clonotype changes.

The source material was blood. This sequence was found in a woman aged 80 or older in good health.

The CDR3 DNA is TGTGCCAGCAGCTTAGCTAGCGGGGATTCTGGTACGCAGTATTTT. Residues: CASSLASGDSGTQYF. The chain recombines TRBV7-2 with TRBJ2-3; 8 nucleotides match TRBD2. V dropped 0 bases and J dropped 8; count of bases not matched to a gene: 7. The CDR3 has 15 amino acids. Germline values: CDR1 SGHTA, CDR2 FQGNSA.